This T cell receptor (beta chain) originates from a study of blood T cells in healthy people across ages. There are many counts of this clonotype. Together with a sample-barcoded 5' primer, a J-beta primer mix was included in a second PCR lasting about 6 to 11 cycles. MiXCR, applied by TCRdb to the 5' RACE reads, yields one record per CDR3 protein. The sample has 800,000 or so distinct CDR3 sequences, around 25% seen once. The data were also submitted as part of a second study, on T cells of mothers and their children. That publication notes: Every mother produced more than 8.5 million TCR beta CDR3 reads, whereas every child provided several million. Pairs that are related and pairs that are unrelated have TCR recombination output shaped similarly by thymic selection. Slightly higher, non-significant overlap characterized related mother-child pairs relative to unrelated pairs.

This TCR came from a boy aged 5-17 years in good health. Sequencing used blood.

The CDR3 DNA follows: TGTGCCAGCACCGCGGGGGAGCCTGAAGCTTTCTTT. Amino acids: CASTAGEPEAFF. The V and J genes are TRBV6-6 and TRBJ1-1, with a possible D match to TRBD1 (5 bases). Germline V gene data show CDR1 as MNHNY and CDR2 as SVGAGI (reference sequence). With 7 bases removed from V and 6 bases from J, the gap between germline ends came to 12 bases. There are 12 residues in the CDR3.